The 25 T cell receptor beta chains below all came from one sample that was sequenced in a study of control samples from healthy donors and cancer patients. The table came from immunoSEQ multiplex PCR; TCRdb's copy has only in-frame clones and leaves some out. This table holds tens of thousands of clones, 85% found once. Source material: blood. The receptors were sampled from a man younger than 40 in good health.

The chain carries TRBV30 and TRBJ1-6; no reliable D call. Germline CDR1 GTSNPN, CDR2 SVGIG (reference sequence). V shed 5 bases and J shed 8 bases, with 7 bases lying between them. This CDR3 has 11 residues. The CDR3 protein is CAWAQDSPLHF. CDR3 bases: TGTGCCTGGGCTCAAGATTCACCCCTCCACTTT.

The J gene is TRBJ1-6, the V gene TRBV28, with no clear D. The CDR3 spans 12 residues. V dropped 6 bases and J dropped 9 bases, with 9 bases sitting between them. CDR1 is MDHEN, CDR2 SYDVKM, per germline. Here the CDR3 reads CASSRGPSPLHF. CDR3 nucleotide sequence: TGTGCCAGCAGCCGCGGACCTTCACCCCTCCACTTT.

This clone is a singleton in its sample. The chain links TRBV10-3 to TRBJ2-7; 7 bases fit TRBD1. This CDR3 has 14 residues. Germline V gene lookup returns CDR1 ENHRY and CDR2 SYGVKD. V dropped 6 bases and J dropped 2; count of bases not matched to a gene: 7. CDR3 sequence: CAIRSDRLPYEQYF. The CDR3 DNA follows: TGTGCCATCAGATCGGACAGGTTACCCTACGAGCAGTACTTC.

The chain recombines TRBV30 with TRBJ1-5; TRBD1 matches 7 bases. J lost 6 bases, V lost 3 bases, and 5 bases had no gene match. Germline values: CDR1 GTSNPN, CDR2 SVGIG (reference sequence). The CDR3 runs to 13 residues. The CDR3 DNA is TGTGCCTGGAGCACAGGGGTATCTCAGCCCCAGCATTTT. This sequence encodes CAWSTGVSQPQHF. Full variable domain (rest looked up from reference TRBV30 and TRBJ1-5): SQTIHQWPATLVQPVGSPLSLECTVEGTSNPNLYWYRQAAGRGLQLLFYSVGIGQISSEVPQNLSASRPQDRQFILSSKKLLLSDSGFYLCAWSTGVSQPQHFGDGTRLSIL.

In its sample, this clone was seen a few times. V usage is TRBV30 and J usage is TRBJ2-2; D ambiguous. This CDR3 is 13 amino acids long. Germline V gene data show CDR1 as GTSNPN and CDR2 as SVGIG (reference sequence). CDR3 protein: CAFRGRGSGELFF. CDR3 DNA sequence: TGTGCTTTCCGAGGACGCGGCTCCGGGGAGCTGTTTTTT.

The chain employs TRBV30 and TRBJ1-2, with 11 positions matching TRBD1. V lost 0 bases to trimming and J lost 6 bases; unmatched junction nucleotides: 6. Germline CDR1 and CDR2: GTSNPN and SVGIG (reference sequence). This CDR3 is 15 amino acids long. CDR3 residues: CAWSVPGQGDDGYTF. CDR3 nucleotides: TGTGCCTGGAGTGTACCGGGACAGGGGGACGATGGCTACACCTTC.

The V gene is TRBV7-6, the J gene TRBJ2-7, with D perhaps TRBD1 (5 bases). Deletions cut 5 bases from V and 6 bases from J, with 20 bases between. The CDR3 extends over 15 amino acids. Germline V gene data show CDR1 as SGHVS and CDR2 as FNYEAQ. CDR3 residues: CASSPSRVQSGEQYF. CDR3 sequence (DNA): TGTGCCAGCAGCCCATCCAGGGTTCAGTCGGGCGAGCAGTACTTC.

CDR3 loop: CATSNGRGFSGANVLTF. The CDR3 bases are TGTGCCACCAGCAATGGGCGGGGCTTCTCTGGGGCCAACGTCCTGACTTTC. The gene calls are TRBV15 and TRBJ2-6, with D possibly matching TRBD2 (6 bases). The CDR3 contains 17 residues. From germline, CDR1 is LNHNV and CDR2 YYDKDF (reference sequence). The V end was cut by 4 bases, the J end by 0 bases, with 13 bases between.

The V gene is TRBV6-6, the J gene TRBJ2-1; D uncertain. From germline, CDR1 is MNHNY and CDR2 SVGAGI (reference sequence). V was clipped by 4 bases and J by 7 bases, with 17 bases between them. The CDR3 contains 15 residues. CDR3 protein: CASSLTPSFGNEQFF. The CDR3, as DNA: TGTGCCAGCAGTTTAACGCCTTCCTTTGGAAATGAGCAGTTCTTC.

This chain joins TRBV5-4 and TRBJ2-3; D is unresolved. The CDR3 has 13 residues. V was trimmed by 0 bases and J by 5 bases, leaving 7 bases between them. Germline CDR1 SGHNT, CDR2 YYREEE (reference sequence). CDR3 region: CASSLAWQDTQYF. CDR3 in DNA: TGTGCCAGCAGCTTGGCCTGGCAAGATACGCAGTATTTT. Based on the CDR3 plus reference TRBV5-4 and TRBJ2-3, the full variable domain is ETGVTQSPTHLIKTRGQQVTLRCSSQSGHNTVSWYQQALGQGPQFIFQYYREEENGRGNFPPRFSGLQFPNYSSELNVNALELDDSALYLCASSLAWQDTQYFGPGTRLTVL.

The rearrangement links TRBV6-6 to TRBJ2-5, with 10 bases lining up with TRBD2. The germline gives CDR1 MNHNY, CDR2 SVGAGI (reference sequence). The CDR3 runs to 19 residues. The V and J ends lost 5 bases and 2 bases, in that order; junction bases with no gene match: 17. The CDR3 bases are TGTGCCAGCAGTCGCGCGATAGCGGGGGGAACCGTTACACAAGAGACCCAGTACTTC. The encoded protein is CASSRAIAGGTVTQETQYF.

The DNA for the CDR3 is TGTGCCAGCAGCTATGCACCCTCTGGGGCCAACGTCCTGACTTTC. Translation gives CASSYAPSGANVLTF. The J gene is TRBJ2-6, the V gene TRBV27, with D unclear. The CDR3 extends over 15 amino acids. The germline gives CDR1 MNHEY, CDR2 SMNVEV (reference sequence). Between the trimmed V and J ends, which lost 6 bases and 0 bases, there was a span of 9 bases.

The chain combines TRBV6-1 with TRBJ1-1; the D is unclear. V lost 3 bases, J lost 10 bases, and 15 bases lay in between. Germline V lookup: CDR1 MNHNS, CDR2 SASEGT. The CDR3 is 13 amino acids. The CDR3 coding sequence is TGTGCCAGCAGTGACCCTCCCCATATGCGAGCTTTCTTT. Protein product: CASSDPPHMRAFF.

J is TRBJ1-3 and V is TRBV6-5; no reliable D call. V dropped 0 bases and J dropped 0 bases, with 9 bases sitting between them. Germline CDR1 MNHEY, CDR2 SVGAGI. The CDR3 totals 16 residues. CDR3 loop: CASSYSPQISGNTIYF. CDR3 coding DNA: TGTGCCAGCAGTTACTCGCCCCAGATCTCTGGAAACACCATATATTTT.

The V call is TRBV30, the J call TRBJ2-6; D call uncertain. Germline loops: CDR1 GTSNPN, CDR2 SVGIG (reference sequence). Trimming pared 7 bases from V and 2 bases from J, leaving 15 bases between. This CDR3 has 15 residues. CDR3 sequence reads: CAFSKRRAGANVLTF. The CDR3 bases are TGTGCCTTTTCAAAACGACGGGCTGGGGCCAACGTCCTGACTTTC.

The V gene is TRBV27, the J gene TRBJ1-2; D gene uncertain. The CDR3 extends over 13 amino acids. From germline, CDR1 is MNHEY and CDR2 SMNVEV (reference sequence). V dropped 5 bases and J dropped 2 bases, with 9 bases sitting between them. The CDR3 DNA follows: TGTGCCAGCAGTACGACACCGAACTATGGCTACACCTTC. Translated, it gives CASSTTPNYGYTF.

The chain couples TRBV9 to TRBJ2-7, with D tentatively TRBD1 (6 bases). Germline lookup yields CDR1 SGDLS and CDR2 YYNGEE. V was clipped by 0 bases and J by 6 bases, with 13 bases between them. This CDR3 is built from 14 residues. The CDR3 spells CASSVDNRVGEQYF. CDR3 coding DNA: TGTGCCAGCAGCGTAGACAACAGGGTTGGCGAGCAGTACTTC. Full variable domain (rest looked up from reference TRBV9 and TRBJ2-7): DSGVTQTPKHLITATGQRVTLRCSPRSGDLSVYWYQQSLDQGLQFLIQYYNGEERAKGNILERFSAQQFPDLHSELNLSSLELGDSALYFCASSVDNRVGEQYFGPGTRLTVT.

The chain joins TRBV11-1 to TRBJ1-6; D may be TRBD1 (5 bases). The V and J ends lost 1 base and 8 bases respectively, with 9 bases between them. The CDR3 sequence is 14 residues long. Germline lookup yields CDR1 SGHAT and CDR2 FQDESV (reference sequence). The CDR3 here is CASSLGGADSPLHF. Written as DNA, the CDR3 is TGTGCCAGCAGCTTAGGGGGCGCGGATTCACCCCTCCACTTT.

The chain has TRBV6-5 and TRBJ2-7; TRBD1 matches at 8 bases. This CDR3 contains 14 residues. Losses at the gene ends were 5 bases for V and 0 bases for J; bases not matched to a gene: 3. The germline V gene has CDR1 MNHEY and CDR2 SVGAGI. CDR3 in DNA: TGTGCCAGCAGTAAGACAGGGGTCTCCTACGAGCAGTACTTC. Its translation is CASSKTGVSYEQYF.

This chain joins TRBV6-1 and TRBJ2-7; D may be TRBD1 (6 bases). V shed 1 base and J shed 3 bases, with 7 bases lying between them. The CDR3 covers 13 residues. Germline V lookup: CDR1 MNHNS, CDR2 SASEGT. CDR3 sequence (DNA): TGTGCCAGCAGTGAAGGACAGGTCTACGAGCAGTACTTC. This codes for CASSEGQVYEQYF.

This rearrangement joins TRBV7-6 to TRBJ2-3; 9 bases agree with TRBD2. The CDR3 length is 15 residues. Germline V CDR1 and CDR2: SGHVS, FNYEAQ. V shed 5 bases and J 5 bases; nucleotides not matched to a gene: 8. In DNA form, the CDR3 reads TGTGCCAGCAGCAGGGCGGGGGGGGCCGGAGATACGCAGTATTTT. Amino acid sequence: CASSRAGGAGDTQYF.

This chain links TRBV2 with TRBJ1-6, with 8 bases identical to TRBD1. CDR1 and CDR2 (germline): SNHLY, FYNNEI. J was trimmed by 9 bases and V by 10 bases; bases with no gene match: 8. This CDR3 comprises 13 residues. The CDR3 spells CANRQGSRSPLHF. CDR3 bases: TGTGCCAACAGACAGGGGTCGCGTTCACCCCTCCACTTT.

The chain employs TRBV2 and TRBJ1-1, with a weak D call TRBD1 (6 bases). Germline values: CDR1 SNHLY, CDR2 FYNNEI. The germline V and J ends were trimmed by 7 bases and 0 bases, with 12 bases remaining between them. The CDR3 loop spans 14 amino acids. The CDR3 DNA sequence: TGTGCCAGCAATACACAGGGACTGAACACTGAAGCTTTCTTT. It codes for CASNTQGLNTEAFF. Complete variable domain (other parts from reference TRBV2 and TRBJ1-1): EPEVTQTPSHQVTQMGQEVILRCVPISNHLYFYWYRQILGQKVEFLVSFYNNEISEKSEIFDDQFSVERPDGSNFTLKIRSTKLEDSAMYFCASNTQGLNTEAFFGQGTRLTVV.

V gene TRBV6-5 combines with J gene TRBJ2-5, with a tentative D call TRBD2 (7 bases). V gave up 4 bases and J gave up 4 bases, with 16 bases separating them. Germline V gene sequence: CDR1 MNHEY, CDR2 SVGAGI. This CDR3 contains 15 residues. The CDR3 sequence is CASSSFAGAAETQYF. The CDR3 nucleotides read TGTGCCAGCAGTTCTTTTGCGGGGGCAGCAGAGACCCAGTACTTC.

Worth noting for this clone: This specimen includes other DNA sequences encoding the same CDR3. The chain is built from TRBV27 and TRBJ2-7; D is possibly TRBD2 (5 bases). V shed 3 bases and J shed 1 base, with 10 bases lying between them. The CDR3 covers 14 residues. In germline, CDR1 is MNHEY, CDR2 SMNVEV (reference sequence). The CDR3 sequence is CASSFRGSSYEQYF. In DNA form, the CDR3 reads TGTGCCAGCAGTTTTCGTGGGAGTTCCTACGAGCAGTACTTC.